This T cell receptor beta chain is from a study of human T cells and chemical hapten exposure. The time point denotes: pre-sensitization, week 0. Treatment described: therapeutic diphenylcyclopropenone sensitization with weekly scalp DPC. This clonotype was seen more than once but under ten times. The antigen remains unidentified. This CDR3 spans 12 amino acids. Losses at the gene ends were 7 bases for V and 6 bases for J; bases not matched to a gene: 4. Germline-derived CDR1 and CDR2 are KGHDR and SFDVKD. TCRdb reprocessed the RACE reads with MiXCR, giving one entry per CDR3 protein. There are about 260,000 distinct CDR3 sequences in the sample; approximately 8.4% occur only once, and 2% to 2.5% lies in the top ten. Findings of the study overall: Once DPC sensitization occurred, TCRs above 1 in 1000 frequency showed no change.

This clonotype originated in a middle-aged woman with alopecia areata. Some clones in this sample may be carry-over from other donors' samples. Source: whole blood, taken in connection with sensitization to the hapten diphenylcyclopropenone (DPC). V is TRBV24-1 and J is TRBJ1-2; 7 positions match TRBD1. The DNA for the CDR3 is TGTGCCACCAGACAGGGGAATGATGGCTACACCTTC. This translates into CATRQGNDGYTF.